Each of the 10 T cell receptor beta chains below was sequenced from the same sample in a study of early T cells in non-severe SARS-CoV-2 infection. TCRdb re-called the 5' RACE reads through MiXCR, storing one row per CDR3 protein. The sample lists 65,000 to 85,000 distinct CDR3 sequences, around 13% seen once, with 1.1% in the top ten. What was sequenced was whole blood. The receptors were gathered from an adult who was a healthcare worker with PCR-confirmed SARS-CoV-2 infection or an uninfected control (not recorded which).

This clonotype has a handful of counts. The V gene is TRBV7-9, the J gene TRBJ2-1; D remains unclear. Germline lookup yields CDR1 SEHNR and CDR2 FQNEAQ (reference sequence). V dropped 7 bases and J dropped 5 bases, with 18 bases sitting between them. CDR3 length: 15 residues. The CDR3 protein is CASTVMLIDNNEQFF. Written as DNA, the CDR3 is TGTGCCAGCACCGTAATGCTAATAGATAACAATGAGCAGTTCTTC.

The chain couples TRBV5-5 to TRBJ1-6, with D maybe TRBD1 (5 bases). The CDR3 loop spans 15 amino acids. Trimming stripped 6 bases from V and 6 bases from J, with 16 bases between. Germline V gene data show CDR1 as SGHKS and CDR2 as YYEKEE (reference sequence). The CDR3 is CASTLGTSGNSPLHF. DNA of the CDR3: TGTGCCAGCACCCTGGGGACGTCGGGTAATTCACCCCTCCACTTT.

This clonotype has just a few counts. The chain recombines TRBV11-2 with TRBJ1-6; 7 bases match TRBD1. The trim removed 8 bases at V and 7 bases at J, leaving 8 bases unmatched. This CDR3 is built from 14 residues. CDR1 SGHAT and CDR2 FQNNGV come from the germline V gene. CDR3 region: CASGRTGQNSPLHF. The CDR3 coding sequence is TGTGCCAGCGGGAGGACGGGACAGAATTCACCCCTCCACTTT.

This clonotype showed up just a few times. The chain combines TRBV29-1 with TRBJ2-7, with a tentative D call TRBD1 (5 bases). The ends were cut back, 4 bases at V and 2 bases at J, with 9 bases in the middle. The CDR3 loop spans 12 amino acids. The germline gives CDR1 SQVTM, CDR2 ANQGSEA. CDR3 residues: CSVGQDTYEQYF. The CDR3, as DNA: TGCAGCGTTGGGCAGGACACCTACGAGCAGTACTTC.

This clonotype came up a few times. The gene calls are TRBV20-1 and TRBJ2-5; 9 bases align to TRBD2. Germline V lookup: CDR1 DFQATT, CDR2 SNEGSKA (reference sequence). This CDR3 has 15 residues. V lost 0 bases, J lost 5 bases, and 7 bases stayed unmatched. The CDR3: CSARDERGARETQYF. CDR3 DNA: TGCAGTGCTAGAGATGAGCGGGGGGCGCGGGAGACCCAGTACTTC.

This clonotype was seen repeatedly, ten times or more. The chain has TRBV9 and TRBJ2-2; TRBD2 matches at 10 bases. Germline CDR1 reads SGDLS; CDR2 reads YYNGEE. The ends lost 3 bases at V and 4 bases at J; junction bases unmatched: 3. The CDR3 contains 15 residues. The CDR3 loop reads CASSGGLAVTGELFF. The CDR3 region has the DNA TGTGCCAGCAGCGGCGGACTAGCGGTCACCGGGGAGCTGTTTTTT.

This clonotype was counted a few times. An end of the junction differs from the germline gene, which may be a read error. V gene TRBV7-2 combines with J gene TRBJ2-7; TRBD1 matches 8 bases. This CDR3 is 13 amino acids long. Germline V gene sequence: CDR1 SGHTA, CDR2 FQGNSA. The CDR3 reads CASTLTGGYEQYF. DNA of the CDR3: TGTGCCAGCACCTTAACAGGGGGGTACGAGCAGTACTTC.

There are many counts of this clonotype. The CDR3 reads CSVGRGHYEQFF. The CDR3 DNA follows: TGCAGCGTTGGTCGGGGGCACTATGAGCAGTTCTTC. The rearrangement links TRBV29-1 to TRBJ2-1; the D call may be TRBD1 or TRBD2 (6 bases each). The CDR3 covers 12 residues. The germline CDR1 and CDR2 sequences are SQVTM and ANQGSEA. The germline V and J ends were trimmed by 4 bases and 8 bases, with 12 bases remaining between them.

This clonotype occurred a few times. The chain joins TRBV14 to TRBJ1-1; D uncertain. There are 14 residues in the CDR3. In germline, CDR1 is SGHDN, CDR2 FVKESK. V lost 0 bases and J 3 bases, leaving 8 bases between the germline ends. DNA of the CDR3: TGTGCCAGCAGCCAAGAATTCGAATACACTGAAGCTTTCTTT. Translated, it gives CASSQEFEYTEAFF.

The V gene is TRBV4-2, the J gene TRBJ2-3; 13 bases map to TRBD2. Germline assignment: CDR1 LGHNA and CDR2 YNFKEQ. J lost 2 bases, V lost 4 bases, and 9 bases had no gene match. This CDR3 spans 18 amino acids. CDR3 sequence reads: CASSPIGTSGDPTDTQYF. The CDR3 coding sequence is TGTGCCAGCAGCCCGATCGGGACTAGCGGGGACCCCACAGATACGCAGTATTTT.